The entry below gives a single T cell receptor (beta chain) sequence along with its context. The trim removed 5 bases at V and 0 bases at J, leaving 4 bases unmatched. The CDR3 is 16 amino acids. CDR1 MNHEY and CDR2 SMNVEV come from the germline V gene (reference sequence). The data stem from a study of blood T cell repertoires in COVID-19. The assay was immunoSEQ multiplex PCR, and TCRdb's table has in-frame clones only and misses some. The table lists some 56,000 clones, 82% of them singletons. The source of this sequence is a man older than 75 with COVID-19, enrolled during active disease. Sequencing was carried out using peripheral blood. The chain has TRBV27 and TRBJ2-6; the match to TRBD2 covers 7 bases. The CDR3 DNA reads TGTGCCAGCAGTCCCCGGACTAGCTCTGGGGCCAACGTCCTGACTTTC. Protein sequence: CASSPRTSSGANVLTF.